This T cell receptor beta chain was found in a study of cytomegalovirus exposure and HLA in healthy donors. Study in general: A prior analysis found roughly 110 million unique TCR beta sequences from some 200 million T cells. Study results and caveats: Previous analysis showed most TCR beta V segments were productive about 90% or about 30% of the time. Among TCR beta chains, those listed as cytomegalovirus-associated numbered around 180. Equally common other TCR beta chains were less clonally expanded than HLA-associated ones, a later analysis found.

V dropped 3 bases and J dropped 4; count of bases not matched to a gene: 5. The CDR3 consists of 14 residues. Germline CDR1 is SGDLS and CDR2 is YYNGEE. To note about this clone: What it recognizes is unknown.

The study ran its PCR with 60 Vbeta and 13 Jbeta primers. Produced via immunoSEQ multiplex PCR; TCRdb's table is partial and in-frame only. This sample's table reports tens of thousands of clones. The receptor's source is a young man in good health and CMV-seropositive. The chain combines TRBV9 with TRBJ2-3; TRBD2 aligns across 7 bases. The material sequenced was PBMCs. The CDR3 loop is CASSAGGYADTQYF. The CDR3 DNA follows: TGTGCCAGCAGCGCCGGGGGGTACGCAGATACGCAGTATTTT.